This T cell receptor (beta chain) was documented in a study of CD8+CD57+ T cells in acquired aplastic anemia. This CDR3 has 14 residues. The ends were cut back, 8 bases at V and 0 bases at J, with 11 bases in the middle. Germline V lookup: CDR1 LNHDA, CDR2 SQIVND (reference sequence). This clonotype has at least ten counts. Sequencing involved patients with CD8+CD57+ cell expansion previously shown by flow cytometry. Investigators profiled TCR beta VDJ and CDR3 from genomic DNA template. MiXCR, run by TCRdb on the reads, gives a single entry per CDR3 protein. Of about 170,000 distinct CDR3 sequences in the sample, 40% to 50% were seen once.

The V and J genes are TRBV19 and TRBJ1-5, with D hard to call. This receptor was taken from a human donor with aplastic anemia. Sequencing input: sorted CD4+, CD8+, or CD8+CD57+ T cells (not recorded which) from PBMCs. The CDR3, as DNA: TGTGCCAGTCAGTTCGTGAATAGCAATCAGCCCCAGCATTTT. It yields the protein CASQFVNSNQPQHF.